These T cell receptor beta chains were read from a single sample in a study of cytomegalovirus exposure and HLA in healthy donors. Here immunoSEQ multiplex PCR was the method, and the copy in TCRdb shows in-frame clones only, minus some. The sample holds 150,000 or so clones, more than 65% seen once. Material for sequencing was PBMCs. The receptors were gathered from a male donor in good health and CMV-seropositive. Both conserved end residues are part of each CDR3. D genes are given only for firm matches. Expanded clones get a size class; other rows say once, few or many, or leave the size out.

j_gene | len | abundance | v_gene | d_gene | CDR3nt | CDR3aa
TRBJ1-2 | 16 | few | TRBV5-5 | - | TGTGCCAGCAGCCAGAACCTCCGCAGGGCATCGGATGGCTACACCTTC | CASSQNLRRASDGYTF
TRBJ1-1 | 16 | - | TRBV6-5 | - | TGTGCCAGCACTTACTCTATGACAGGTTGGAACACTGAAGCTTTCTTT | CASTYSMTGWNTEAFF
TRBJ2-1 | 14 | - | TRBV6-1 | - | TGTGCCTCGTGTCGGGACATGGAGAACAATGAGCAGTTCTTC | CASCRDMENNEQFF
TRBJ1-6 | 17 | once | TRBV5-8 | - | TGTGCCAGCAGCTTGCACGTAGATAGCTCCTATAATTCACCCCTCCACTTT | CASSLHVDSSYNSPLHF
TRBJ1-2 | 16 | - | TRBV5-1 | TRBD1 | TGCGCCAGCAGCTTAGGCGGGACAGGGGGCAGCTATGGCTACACCTTC | CASSLGGTGGSYGYTF
TRBJ1-2 | 15 | - | TRBV28 | TRBD1 | TGTGCCAGCAGTTTAGGCGACAGGGGTATGAAGGGCTACACCTTC | CASSLGDRGMKGYTF
TRBJ1-3 | 14 | - | TRBV5-4 | - | TGTGCCAGCAGCTTGGGCGGGGCTGGAAACACCATATATTTT | CASSLGGAGNTIYF
TRBJ2-1 | 16 | - | TRBV4-2 | - | TGTGCCAGCAGCCAGCCAGGGGATGTCGCCTACAATGAGCAGTTCTTC | CASSQPGDVAYNEQFF
TRBJ1-2 | 13 | - | TRBV5-4 | - | TGTGCCAGCAGCTTAGACGGGAACTATGGCTACACCTTC | CASSLDGNYGYTF
TRBJ1-2 | 14 | - | TRBV28 | TRBD1 | TGTGCCAGCAGTTTCCCCGACAGGGGGCCCAGGTACACCTTC | CASSFPDRGPRYTF
TRBJ1-4 | 16 | once | TRBV9 | TRBD1 | TGTGCCAGCAGCGTAGGGCCGGACAGGGGGCAAGGAAAACTGTTTTTT | CASSVGPDRGQGKLFF
TRBJ1-3 | 17 | - | TRBV7-9 | - | TGTGCCAGCAGCTTAAAGAGGAGGGGAACCTCTGGAAACACCATATATTTT | CASSLKRRGTSGNTIYF
TRBJ2-7 | 15 | - | TRBV18 | TRBD2 | TGTGCCAGCTCACGGGGACTAGCGGGAGACTCCGAGCAGTACTTC | CASSRGLAGDSEQYF
TRBJ2-3 | 13 | - | TRBV19 | - | TGTGCCAGTAGTATACTACTAGCAGATACGCAGTATTTT | CASSILLADTQYF
TRBJ1-2 | 11 | - | TRBV5-5 | - | TGTGCCAGCAGTAAGACGGGAGGCTACACCTTC | CASSKTGGYTF
TRBJ2-4 | 15 | - | TRBV28 | TRBD1 | TGTGCCAGCAGTTTATACAGGGGGCGCGGCAACATTCAGTACTTC | CASSLYRGRGNIQYF
TRBJ2-3 | 15 | few | TRBV10-3 | - | TGTGCCACTTCAATGGGGGCCGGAGCTACAGATACGCAGTATTTT | CATSMGAGATDTQYF
TRBJ2-7 | 14 | - | TRBV6-5 | - | TGTGCCAGCAGTTACTCTCGTCCTTCCTACGAGCAGTACTTC | CASSYSRPSYEQYF
TRBJ2-3 | 15 | many | TRBV6-1 | TRBD2 | TGTGCCAGCAGTGCACTAGCGGGAGACCCAGATACGCAGTATTTT | CASSALAGDPDTQYF
TRBJ1-2 | 13 | - | TRBV2 | TRBD1 | TGTGCCAGCAGGCAGGGGGGTGCTAATGGCTACACCTTC | CASRQGGANGYTF
TRBJ1-4 | 15 | - | TRBV30 | TRBD1 | TGTGCCTGGAGTGCCTGGACAGGAGCTAGTGAAAAACTGTTTTTT | CAWSAWTGASEKLFF
TRBJ2-1 | 15 | - | TRBV9 | TRBD2 | TGTGCCAGCAGGAAACTAGCGCAGTTCCCGGATGAGCAGTTCTTC | CASRKLAQFPDEQFF
TRBJ1-5 | 14 | - | TRBV19 | - | TGTGCCAGTAGTGGGCCAGATAGCAATCAGCCCCAGCATTTT | CASSGPDSNQPQHF
TRBJ1-4 | 14 | few | TRBV6-6 | - | TGTGCCAGCAGTTACTCGAATCCAGGGGAAAAACTGTTTTTT | CASSYSNPGEKLFF
TRBJ2-1 | 16 | - | TRBV6-6 | - | TGTGCCAGCAGTTATCGGGATAAGAGCTCCTACAATGAGCAGTTCTTC | CASSYRDKSSYNEQFF
TRBJ2-7 | 14 | - | TRBV18 | TRBD2 | TGTGCCAGCTCACCCGGGCTAGCGGGAGCCGAGCAGTACTTC | CASSPGLAGAEQYF
TRBJ1-1 | 13 | few | TRBV28 | TRBD1 | TGTGCCAGCAGGGTGGACAGGGGGACTGAAGCTTTCTTT | CASRVDRGTEAFF
TRBJ1-2 | 14 | - | TRBV29-1 | TRBD1 | TGCAGCGTCCGGGGGGCAGGGGGCCCTCGTGGCTACACCTTC | CSVRGAGGPRGYTF
TRBJ1-1 | 14 | few | TRBV6-6 | - | TGTGCCAGCAGTTACTCTCCCCCGGGCACTGAAGCTTTCTTT | CASSYSPPGTEAFF
TRBJ2-7 | 15 | - | TRBV27 | - | TGTGCCAGCAGTTTAGGAATCCGACGGGTCTACGAGCAGTACTTC | CASSLGIRRVYEQYF
TRBJ2-1 | 14 | few | TRBV6-1 | - | TGTGCCAGCAGTCGTAGGGGTTACTACAATGAGCAGTTCTTC | CASSRRGYYNEQFF
TRBJ2-7 | 13 | once | TRBV11-2 | TRBD1 | TGTGCCAGCAGCCAAGGGACAGGATACGAGCAGTACTTC | CASSQGTGYEQYF
TRBJ2-1 | 13 | - | TRBV5-6 | TRBD2 | TGTGCCAGCAGCCCGGGACTAATCGATGAGCAGTTCTTC | CASSPGLIDEQFF
TRBJ2-4 | 17 | - | TRBV5-4 | - | TGTGCCAGCAGCGACGTAGTAGGGGCTTCAGCCAAAAACATTCAGTACTTC | CASSDVVGASAKNIQYF
TRBJ1-1 | 14 | - | TRBV7-2 | - | TGTGCCAGCAGCCTTACGCCCCGGGACACTGAAGCTTTCTTT | CASSLTPRDTEAFF
TRBJ2-5 | 13 | few | TRBV5-1 | - | TGCGCCAGCAGCGTCGGGGTGGGAGAGACCCAGTACTTC | CASSVGVGETQYF
TRBJ1-1 | 16 | - | TRBV2 | - | TGTGCCAGCAGCGACAAGTTGGGACAAGCGAACACTGAAGCTTTCTTT | CASSDKLGQANTEAFF
TRBJ1-1 | 14 | - | TRBV7-9 | TRBD1 | TGTGCCAGCAGCGTGCAGGGGACAGGCCATGAAGCTTTCTTT | CASSVQGTGHEAFF
TRBJ2-3 | 16 | - | TRBV5-1 | TRBD2 | TGCGCCAGCAGCTTTGGAGCGGGGGGGCCGGTAGATACGCAGTATTTT | CASSFGAGGPVDTQYF
TRBJ1-2 | 14 | - | TRBV5-4 | TRBD1 | TGTGCCAGCAGCTTGGGACAGGGGAACTATGGCTACACCTTC | CASSLGQGNYGYTF
TRBJ2-1 | 11 | - | TRBV20-1 | - | TGCAGTGCGGGCAAGTACAATGAGCAGTTCTTC | CSAGKYNEQFF
TRBJ2-3 | 14 | few | TRBV5-1 | - | TGCGCCAGCAGCTTGGAACGGGAAGGAGATACGCAGTATTTT | CASSLEREGDTQYF
TRBJ2-5 | 13 | few | TRBV5-1 | - | TGCGCCAGCAGCCCGAGAACGCGAGAGACCCAGTACTTC | CASSPRTRETQYF
TRBJ1-4 | 14 | - | TRBV5-1 | - | TGCGCCAGCAGCTTGTGGCAGGGCCAGGAAAAACTGTTTTTT | CASSLWQGQEKLFF
TRBJ2-1 | 13 | - | TRBV2 | - | TGTGCCAGCAGTGAAATAGCGCTGGGTGAGCAGTTCTTC | CASSEIALGEQFF
TRBJ2-1 | 11 | - | TRBV11-2 | - | TGTGCCAGCAGCCAAGGGGGACCGCCGTTCTTC | CASSQGGPPFF
TRBJ1-6 | 15 | - | TRBV9 | - | TGTGCCAGCAGCGTAGGGATAGGAGATAATTCACCCCTCCACTTT | CASSVGIGDNSPLHF
TRBJ2-6 | 14 | - | TRBV27 | - | TGTGCCAGCAGCCCTAAGACTGGGGCCAACGTCCTGACTTTC | CASSPKTGANVLTF
TRBJ2-2 | 16 | - | TRBV13 | TRBD1 | TGTGCCAGCAGCTCTCCCGAGACAGGGTACACCGGGGAGCTGTTTTTT | CASSSPETGYTGELFF
TRBJ1-2 | 14 | few | TRBV5-8 | - | TGTGCCAGCAGCTTGGAGGAGGTACCCTATGGCTACACCTTC | CASSLEEVPYGYTF
TRBJ1-2 | 13 | few | TRBV15 | - | TGTGCCACCAGCAGAGAGGGGCACTATGGCTACACCTTC | CATSREGHYGYTF